The 21 T cell receptor beta chains below were found in one sample sequenced in a study of T cell responses to AZD1222 COVID-19 vaccine. Sequencing was performed with immunoSEQ multiplex PCR; in TCRdb, only in-frame clones are kept and a portion is missing. The sample has 150,000 to 200,000 clones, around nine tenths seen once. Sequences were derived from peripheral blood, sampled on day 0 of AZD1222 vaccination. The receptors originated from an adult in good health.

The chain is built from TRBV9 and TRBJ2-1; 8 nucleotides agree with TRBD2. The CDR3 loop spans 17 amino acids. Trimming at V came to 4 bases and at J to 0 bases, leaving 9 bases not matched to a gene. Germline loops: CDR1 SGDLS, CDR2 YYNGEE. Here the CDR3 DNA reads TGTGCCAGCAGCATCCTCGCGCGGGAGGTCTCCTACAATGAGCAGTTCTTC. This translates into CASSILAREVSYNEQFF.

This clone appeared once. V and J are TRBV29-1 and TRBJ1-1; TRBD1 matches at 9 bases. CDR1 is SQVTM, CDR2 ANQGSEA, per germline. The CDR3 is 13 residues long. J lost 0 bases, V lost 5 bases, and 1 base had no gene match. The CDR3 nucleotides are TGCAGCGTTCGGGACAGGGTGAACACTGAAGCTTTCTTT. Protein: CSVRDRVNTEAFF.

The V call is TRBV25-1, the J call TRBJ1-1; 9 nucleotides match TRBD1. V was clipped by 4 bases and J by 6 bases; unmatched bases: 3. The CDR3 has 13 residues. Germline loops: CDR1 MGHDK, CDR2 SYGVNS. For the CDR3, the DNA is TGTGCCAGCAGTGCTAGACAGGGGGCTGAAGCTTTCTTT. Amino acids: CASSARQGAEAFF.

V usage is TRBV3-1 (or the pseudogene TRBV3-2) and J usage is TRBJ1-1, with 8 bases matching TRBD1. The J segment lost 7 bases and the V segment lost 0 bases, leaving 10 bases of the junction unmatched. Germline V gene data show CDR1 as LGHDT and CDR2 as YNNKEL (reference sequence). The CDR3 is 16 residues long. CDR3 sequence reads: CASSQERRTGSFEAFF. In nucleotides, the CDR3 is TGTGCCAGCAGCCAAGAACGTCGGACAGGGAGCTTTGAAGCTTTCTTT.

This chain uses TRBV12-3 or TRBV12-4 with TRBJ2-5; D not certain. Trimming pared 3 bases from V and 3 bases from J, leaving 8 bases between. This CDR3 contains 13 residues. The CDR3 spells CASSFNRKETQYF. The CDR3 region has the DNA TGTGCCAGCAGTTTTAACCGTAAAGAGACCCAGTACTTC.

This clone has only a few counts. The J gene is TRBJ1-1, the V gene TRBV19; D is perhaps TRBD1 (5 bases). CDR1 is LNHDA, CDR2 SQIVND, per germline (reference sequence). V lost 1 base, J lost 5 bases, and 17 bases lay in between. The CDR3 is 16 amino acids. The CDR3 loop is CASSIAPIDGGTEAFF. CDR3 coding DNA: TGTGCCAGTAGTATAGCCCCCATTGATGGGGGGACTGAAGCTTTCTTT.

The J gene is TRBJ2-3, the V gene TRBV7-2; D gene uncertain. The germline V and J ends were trimmed by 4 bases and 2 bases, with 13 bases remaining between them. Looked up from germline, CDR1 is SGHTA and CDR2 is FQGNSA. This CDR3 region has 15 residues. The CDR3 loop is CASSSGPKTTDTQYF. The CDR3 DNA reads as TGTGCCAGCAGCTCAGGTCCGAAGACCACAGATACGCAGTATTTT.

The chain has TRBV5-1 and TRBJ1-2; the match to TRBD1 covers 7 bases. V trimming: 0 bases; J trimming: 1 base; junction bases outside the gene matches: 3. From germline, CDR1 is SGHRS and CDR2 YFSETQ. The CDR3 has 15 amino acids. DNA for the CDR3: TGCGCCAGCAGCTTGGGACAGGGAAATAACTATGGCTACACCTTC. This codes for CASSLGQGNNYGYTF.

The chain couples TRBV25-1 to TRBJ2-7; 9 bases map to TRBD1. The CDR3 sequence is 14 residues long. Germline lookup yields CDR1 MGHDK and CDR2 SYGVNS. The J segment lost 3 bases and the V segment lost 8 bases, leaving 8 bases of the junction unmatched. The DNA of the CDR3 is TGTGCCAGCGCATCCGGGACAGGGAGCTACGAGCAGTACTTC. Translating gives CASASGTGSYEQYF.

The rearrangement joins TRBV28 to TRBJ1-1; D is perhaps TRBD1 (6 bases). CDR3 length equals 14 residues. The germline V gene encodes CDR1 MDHEN and CDR2 SYDVKM. V lost 6 bases and J 2 bases, leaving 13 bases between the germline ends. The CDR3 DNA sequence: TGTGCCAGCAGACAGGGTGGGAGAAACACTGAAGCTTTCTTT. This encodes CASRQGGRNTEAFF.

This clone was recorded a few times. This chain uses TRBV24-1 with TRBJ1-4; perhaps TRBD1 as D (5 bases). V was pared by 8 bases and J by 6 bases, with 15 bases between. CDR3 length: 14 amino acids. Germline assignment: CDR1 KGHDR and CDR2 SFDVKD. The DNA of the CDR3 is TGTGCCACCATCCAGGCCGGGGGGGATGAAAAACTGTTTTTT. Its protein is CATIQAGGDEKLFF.

V and J are TRBV3-1 (or the pseudogene TRBV3-2) and TRBJ1-2; D remains ambiguous. CDR3 length: 14 amino acids. Per the germline V gene, CDR1 is LGHDT and CDR2 is YNNKEL (reference sequence). V lost 1 base and J 5 bases, leaving 11 bases between the germline ends. The CDR3 nucleotides are TGTGCCAGCAGCCAAGTGGTCGATGGATATGGCTACACCTTC. It specifies CASSQVVDGYGYTF.

Here the CDR3 reads CASSGSRGNSPLHF. In DNA form, the CDR3 reads TGTGCCAGTAGTGGGTCACGGGGGAATTCACCCCTCCACTTT. This sequence joins TRBV19 and TRBJ1-6; D may be TRBD1 (5 bases). The CDR3 sequence is 14 residues long. Trimming removed 5 bases at V and 7 bases at J, with 12 bases between. CDR1 and CDR2 (germline): LNHDA, SQIVND (reference sequence).

This clone was observed once. The chain links TRBV3-1 (or the pseudogene TRBV3-2) to TRBJ2-2; D perhaps matches TRBD1 (5 bases). The V end lost 2 bases, the J end lost 5 bases, and 6 bases lay between the germline ends. The germline V gene has CDR1 LGHDT and CDR2 YNNKEL (reference sequence). The CDR3 loop spans 13 amino acids. CDR3: CASSQRQTGELFF. CDR3 DNA sequence: TGTGCCAGCAGCCAAAGACAGACCGGGGAGCTGTTTTTT.

This chain uses TRBV5-8 with TRBJ2-7, with 8 bases fitting TRBD1. In germline, CDR1 is SGHTS, CDR2 YDEGEE. This CDR3 has 15 amino acids. The trim removed 1 base at V and 5 bases at J, leaving 8 bases unmatched. CDR3 sequence (DNA): TGTGCCAGCAGCTTGTCCCCGGACAGGGCGGACGAGCAGTACTTC. Amino acid sequence: CASSLSPDRADEQYF.

This clone has just one count. The chain has TRBV2 and TRBJ1-4, with a possible D match to TRBD1 (6 bases). V shed 6 bases and J shed 2 bases, with 10 bases lying between them. CDR3 length equals 14 residues. Per germline, CDR1 SNHLY and CDR2 FYNNEI. The CDR3 is CASRPGVTNEKLFF. The CDR3 DNA reads as TGTGCCAGCAGGCCAGGGGTGACTAATGAAAAACTGTTTTTT. The full variable domain, its missing parts supplied by reference TRBV2 and TRBJ1-4, is EPEVTQTPSHQVTQMGQEVILRCVPISNHLYFYWYRQILGQKVEFLVSFYNNEISEKSEIFDDQFSVERPDGSNFTLKIRSTKLEDSAMYFCASRPGVTNEKLFFGSGTQLSVL.

This chain joins TRBV27 and TRBJ2-6; D may correspond to TRBD1 or TRBD2 (5 bases each). Germline CDR1 and CDR2: MNHEY and SMNVEV (reference sequence). The CDR3 length is 16 residues. Trimming left V 7 bases short and J 4 bases short, with 17 bases between. CDR3 DNA: TGTGCCAGCACCGACGTCCGAGGGGTCGGGGCCAACGTCCTGACTTTC. Protein sequence: CASTDVRGVGANVLTF.

This clone was seen a few times. CDR3 in DNA: TGTGCCAGCAGTGAAAGGAGGGTCGATGGCTACACCTTC. This sequence encodes CASSERRVDGYTF. The chain is built from TRBV6-1 and TRBJ1-2, with D uncertain. Germline CDR1 reads MNHNS; CDR2 reads SASEGT. The V and J ends lost 2 bases and 6 bases respectively, with 10 bases between them. This CDR3 is built from 13 residues.

The chain combines TRBV19 with TRBJ2-7, with 7 bases matching TRBD2. The CDR3 totals 13 residues. The V gene end was trimmed by 6 bases and the J gene end by 4 bases; junction bases not matched to a gene: 6. CDR1 and CDR2 from the germline V gene are LNHDA and SQIVND (reference sequence). The CDR3 DNA sequence: TGTGCCAGTAGAAATCCTAGCGGTTACGAGCAGTACTTC. This sequence encodes CASRNPSGYEQYF. The whole variable domain, remainder taken from reference TRBV19 and TRBJ2-7, is DGGITQSPKYLFRKEGQNVTLSCEQNLNHDAMYWYRQDPGQGLRLIYYSQIVNDFQKGDIAEGYSVSREKKESFPLTVTSAQKNPTAFYLCASRNPSGYEQYFGPGTRLTVT.

The chain joins TRBV19 to TRBJ2-3; 7 nucleotides line up with TRBD2. This CDR3 is built from 16 residues. The V gene end was trimmed by 5 bases and the J gene end by 1 base; junction bases not matched to a gene: 9. CDR1 LNHDA and CDR2 SQIVND come from the germline V gene (reference sequence). For the CDR3, the DNA is TGTGCCAGTAGTCCCCTCCCACTAGCGCGCACAGATACGCAGTATTTT. This translates into CASSPLPLARTDTQYF.

This clone was picked up one time. The chain has TRBV5-4 and TRBJ2-2; 9 positions agree with TRBD1. The CDR3 consists of 16 residues. Germline values: CDR1 SGHNT, CDR2 YYREEE (reference sequence). V was pared by 2 bases and J by 4 bases, with 6 bases of the junction left unmatched. CDR3 protein: CASSLPGQGGTGELFF. The CDR3 DNA sequence: TGTGCCAGCAGCTTACCGGGACAGGGAGGCACCGGGGAGCTGTTTTTT.